This note documents a single TCR beta chain sequence. Its antigen is not known. These data are taken from a study of cytomegalovirus exposure and HLA in healthy donors. Data came from immunoSEQ multiplex PCR; TCRdb stores just in-frame clones and leaves some out. Found here are about 110,000 clones, about nine tenths of them singletons; the top ten hold about 2%. The CDR3 has 14 residues. CDR1 is SGHDT and CDR2 is YYEEEE in the germline V gene. V was pared by 8 bases and J by 4 bases, with 8 bases of the junction left unmatched. Study results and limitations: A few chains linked to CMV were shown in vitro to be specific for CMV antigens.

The chain links TRBV5-6 to TRBJ2-1, with 8 bases identical to TRBD2. The sample was PBMCs. The TCR was taken from a woman aged 18 to 35 in good health and CMV-seronegative. The CDR3: CASGAGVGYNEQFF. CDR3 DNA: TGTGCCAGTGGAGCGGGAGTTGGGTACAATGAGCAGTTCTTC.